This T cell receptor (beta chain) was recovered during a study of blood T cells in healthy people across ages. Regarding the study as a whole: Total diversity from one million sequenced T cells was likely underestimated. When set beside aged donors, long-lived donors presented more naive CD4+ cells and higher diversity.

Turning to this clonotype: The antigen remains undetermined. This may be a read error: a much more frequent sequence differs by one nucleotide.

Next came a second PCR, run for roughly 6 to 11 cycles, which used a sample-barcoded 5' primer along with a J-beta primer mix. TCRdb re-called the 5' RACE reads through MiXCR, storing one row per CDR3 protein. Counted here are about 1 million distinct CDR3 sequences, 40% to 55% occurring once; the ten biggest clones make up about 20%. Germline V gives CDR1 SQVTM, CDR2 ANQGSEA. The V end was cut by 7 bases, the J end by 3 bases, with 15 bases between. This CDR3 contains 13 residues. The V gene is TRBV29-1, the J gene TRBJ1-2; D call uncertain. Sequencing input: blood. The source of this sequence is a woman aged 55-70 years in good health. CDR3 sequence reads: CSAATDTHYGYTF. The CDR3 DNA reads TGCAGCGCGGCGACGGATACCCACTATGGCTACACCTTC.